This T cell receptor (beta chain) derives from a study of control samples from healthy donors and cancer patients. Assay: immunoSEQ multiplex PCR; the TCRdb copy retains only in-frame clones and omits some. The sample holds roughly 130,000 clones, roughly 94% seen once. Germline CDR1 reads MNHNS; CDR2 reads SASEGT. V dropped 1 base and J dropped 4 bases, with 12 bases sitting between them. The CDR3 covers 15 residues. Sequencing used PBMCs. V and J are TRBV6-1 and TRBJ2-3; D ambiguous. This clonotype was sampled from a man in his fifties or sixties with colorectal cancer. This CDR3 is CASSEVRAAADTQYF. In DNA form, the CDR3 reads TGTGCCAGCAGTGAAGTAAGGGCCGCGGCAGATACGCAGTATTTT.